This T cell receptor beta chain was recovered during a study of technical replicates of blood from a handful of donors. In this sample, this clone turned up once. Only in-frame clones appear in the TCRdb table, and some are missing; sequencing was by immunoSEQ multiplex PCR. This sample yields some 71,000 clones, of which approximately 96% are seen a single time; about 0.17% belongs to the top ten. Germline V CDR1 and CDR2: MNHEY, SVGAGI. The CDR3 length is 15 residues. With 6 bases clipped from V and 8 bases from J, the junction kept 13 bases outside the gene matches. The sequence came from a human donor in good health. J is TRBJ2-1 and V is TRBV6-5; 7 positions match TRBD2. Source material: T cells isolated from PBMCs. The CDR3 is CASSPSGGLFHEQFF. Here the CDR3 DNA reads TGTGCCAGCAGCCCCTCGGGGGGACTCTTCCATGAGCAGTTCTTC.